This T cell receptor (beta chain) comes out of a study of PD-L1 blockade in urothelial cancer (dated by TCRdb to about 2017). For context, the study as a whole: All patients started therapy in about 2014 and received atezolizumab 1,200 mg intravenously every 3 weeks. About 85% of the 29 patients were males with bladder-origin urothelial cancer, and 18 of 29 reported a prior smoking history. An ECOG performance status of 0 or 1 was recorded for the patients, and 0 to 3 prior chemotherapy regimens had been received by the patients. Blood samples were analyzed at two time points: 3 weeks after treatment start (second dose) and 6 weeks after treatment start. Blood samples yielded a median of around 140,000 T cells and roughly 83,000 unique TCRs, with median clonality approximately 0.08. The study, an exploratory multi-omic analysis, examined somatic, immune and clinical correlates of response to PD-L1 blockade with atezolizumab in urothelial cancer. Pretreatment tumor samples and matched peripheral blood, collected serially before and after atezolizumab treatment, underwent TCR sequencing. Progression-free survival longer than 6 months counted as durable clinical benefit, and TCR features were additionally tested against both progression-free and overall survival. In the same patients who had TCR sequencing, pretreatment tumors also underwent whole exome sequencing and RNA sequencing. Durable clinical benefit was achieved by nine patients but not by the remaining 20. Twenty-nine patients had pretreatment blood TCR-seq, approximately 24 had at least one posttreatment blood collection, and approximately 24 had tumor TCR-seq.

The paper as a whole reports these results and caveats: Because the sample size was small (n ≈ 27) and many exploratory analyses were performed, the results are intended to be hypothesis-generating. Among patients with durable benefit, tumor-associated TCR clones showed greater expansion in peripheral blood 3 weeks after treatment started (n = 22, p = 0.022). Improved progression-free and overall survival was associated with having pretreatment peripheral blood TCR clonality below the median.

The CDR1 and CDR2 encoded by the germline V gene are SGHRS and YFSETQ. The germline V end is reduced by 2 bases and the J end by 5 bases; junction bases left unmatched: 9. The CDR3 runs 16 residues from the cysteine to the phenylalanine. The sequence is cut down to CDR3 DNA, 48 bases in frame from base 1. The time point tag for this specimen amounts to: pretreatment peripheral blood. A cohort of about 31 patients with locally advanced or metastatic urothelial carcinoma, treated at Memorial Sloan Kettering on a trial protocol, was included. Peripheral blood mononuclear cells were collected pretreatment and during treatment, at between 1 and 8 total time points per patient. The Qiagen DNeasy Blood extraction kit was used to purify genomic DNA from total PBMCs and tumor samples. PBMCs were collected pretreatment and during treatment, and were isolated and stored as previously described. With regard to this clone: The target of this receptor is not known. There are no base qualities to consult, and no much larger clone falls within one base.

To estimate absolute template abundance from read counts, synthetic TCR analog templates were spiked into each PCR. TCRbeta CDR3 regions were amplified from genomic DNA with bias-controlled V and J gene primers using the immunoSEQ assay. Rearranged TCRbeta segments were sequenced at approximately 20X coverage. As for how the authors treated the data: Clustering was used to correct sequencing errors, and CDR3s were annotated against IMGT to assign V, D and J genes. Downstream analyses used only productive TCRbeta rearrangements, leaving out any out-of-frame or stop-codon sequences. Clonality was computed as one minus Shannon entropy normalized by the log of the number of unique productive sequences. Clones differing between time points or between blood and tumor were identified using Fisher's exact test with Benjamini-Hochberg correction, with an adjusted p below 0.01 applied as the threshold. Held by TCRdb, this immuneACCESS table contains in-frame sequences only and omits some clones. Under half of the omission traces to an unresolved V gene where checked; the cause of the rest is unknown. V, J and clone size were drawn from that table, and D and trimming were deduced from the DNA. This sample holds roughly 130,000 clones; approximately 84% were observed only once. Of the sample, about 2.9% falls within the top ten clones.

The sample consisted of PBMCs, taken around atezolizumab (anti-PD-L1) treatment. The chain uses TRBV5-1 and TRBJ2-7, with 11 junctional bases fitting TRBD2. The clonotype originates from a man aged 45 to 65 with urothelial cancer. The DNA sequence reads TGCGCCAGCAGCTTAACTAGCGGGAGTCCTTGGGACGAGCAGTACTTC. It translates to CASSLTSGSPWDEQYF.